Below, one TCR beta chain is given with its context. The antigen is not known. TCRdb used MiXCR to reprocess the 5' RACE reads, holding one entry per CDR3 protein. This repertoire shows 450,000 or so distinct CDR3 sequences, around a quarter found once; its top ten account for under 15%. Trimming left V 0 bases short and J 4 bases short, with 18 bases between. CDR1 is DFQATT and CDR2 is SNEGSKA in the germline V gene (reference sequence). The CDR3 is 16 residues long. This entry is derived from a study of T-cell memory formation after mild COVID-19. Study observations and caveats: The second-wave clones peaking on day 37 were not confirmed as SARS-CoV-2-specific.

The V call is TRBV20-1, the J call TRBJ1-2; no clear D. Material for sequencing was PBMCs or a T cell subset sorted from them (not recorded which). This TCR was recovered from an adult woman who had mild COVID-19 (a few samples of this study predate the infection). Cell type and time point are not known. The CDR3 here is CSARDIDLTVGYGYTF. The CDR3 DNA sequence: TGCAGTGCTAGAGATATCGACCTCACTGTAGGCTATGGCTACACCTTC.